These 12 T cell receptor beta chains came from one sample sequenced in a study of cytomegalovirus exposure and HLA in healthy donors. PCR used 60 Vbeta primers and 13 Jbeta primers. The method was immunoSEQ multiplex PCR; TCRdb's version includes in-frame clones alone and lacks a portion of them. The profile covers tens of thousands of clones, with less than 70% appearing a single time and about 2.5% taken by the ten largest. Input material: PBMCs. These receptor sequences come from a human donor in good health.

Comments on this clone: The junction and the germline gene differ at one end; a read error may be behind it. The rearrangement joins TRBV7-7 to TRBJ2-5, with D possibly TRBD1 on 5 matching bases. This CDR3 comprises 15 residues. CDR1 and CDR2 from the germline V gene are SSHAT and FNYEAQ (reference sequence). CDR3 DNA sequence: TGTGCTAGCAGCTCCTCTGGGGCCACGGGAGAGACCCAGTACTTC. Translation: CASSSSGATGETQYF.

The chain recombines TRBV19 with TRBJ1-3; weak D call: TRBD1 (6 bases). CDR3 length: 17 amino acids. V lost 3 bases, J lost 5 bases, and 20 bases lay in between. CDR1 and CDR2 (germline): LNHDA, SQIVND (reference sequence). As DNA, the CDR3 is TGTGCCAGTAGTATGAGGATGTTGGCAGGGGATAGAAACACCATATATTTT. Its translation: CASSMRMLAGDRNTIYF.

Concerning this clone itself: Relative to the germline gene, one junction end is altered; a read error may explain this. CDR3 amino acids: CASGVDGTDTYEQYF. The CDR3 DNA is TGTGCCAGCGGCGTGGACGGGACAGACACCTACGAGCAGTACTTC. The chain couples TRBV9 to TRBJ2-7; the match to TRBD1 covers 7 bases. The CDR3 length is 15 residues. Germline loops: CDR1 SGDLS, CDR2 YYNGEE.

The chain recombines TRBV28 with TRBJ1-2; the match to TRBD1 covers 8 bases. The CDR3 extends over 14 amino acids. Looked up from germline, CDR1 is MDHEN and CDR2 is SYDVKM. V was pared by 4 bases and J by 4 bases, with 5 bases of the junction left unmatched. In nucleotides, the CDR3 is TGTGCCAGCAGTTGGGACAGGCCACCCTATGGCTACACCTTC. This codes for CASSWDRPPYGYTF.

This clone showed up just once. The CDR3, as DNA: TGCGCCAGCAGCTTGGCCGGACAGGGGGCTGGCGAGCAGTACTTC. Translating gives CASSLAGQGAGEQYF. V usage is TRBV5-1 and J usage is TRBJ2-7, with 11 nucleotides matching TRBD1. Germline V gene sequence: CDR1 SGHRS, CDR2 YFSETQ. This CDR3 has 15 amino acids. The V and J ends lost 0 bases and 6 bases, in that order; junction bases with no gene match: 5.

This clone was observed a few times. The chain joins TRBV4-1 to TRBJ1-4; D is unclear. The CDR3 totals 16 residues. Germline-derived CDR1 and CDR2 are MGHRA and YSYEKL. Trimming left V 3 bases short and J 0 bases short, with 11 bases between. The CDR3 nucleotides read TGCGCCAGCAGCCAGGTGCTGAGGGCAACTAATGAAAAACTGTTTTTT. This gives the protein CASSQVLRATNEKLFF.

The CDR3 nucleotides are TGTGCCAGCAGCCCCACAGCCCTCGCGAACACCGGGGAGCTGTTTTTT. Translated: CASSPTALANTGELFF. This chain uses TRBV7-3 with TRBJ2-2; D remains ambiguous. Trimming took 5 bases from V and 0 from J, leaving 13 bases between them. CDR1 and CDR2 (germline): SGHTA, FQGTGA. This CDR3 comprises 16 residues.

This rearrangement joins TRBV7-2 to TRBJ2-2, with D tentatively TRBD2 (5 bases). The CDR3 totals 14 residues. Trimming pared 3 bases from V and 7 bases from J, leaving 12 bases between. CDR1 and CDR2 from the germline V gene are SGHTA and FQGNSA. The chain's CDR3 is CASSLLEGIGELFF. The CDR3 DNA is TGTGCCAGCAGCTTGTTAGAGGGTATCGGGGAGCTGTTTTTT.

This clone came up once. The J gene is TRBJ2-5, the V gene TRBV2; 8 nucleotides agree with TRBD1. V lost 6 bases to trimming and J lost 5 bases; unmatched junction nucleotides: 2. The CDR3 loop spans 12 amino acids. Per germline, CDR1 SNHLY and CDR2 FYNNEI. The CDR3 loop reads CASRDRVETQYF. The CDR3 DNA is TGTGCCAGCAGGGACAGGGTCGAGACCCAGTACTTC. Full variable domain (missing parts from reference TRBV2 and TRBJ2-5): EPEVTQTPSHQVTQMGQEVILRCVPISNHLYFYWYRQILGQKVEFLVSFYNNEISEKSEIFDDQFSVERPDGSNFTLKIRSTKLEDSAMYFCASRDRVETQYFGPGTRLLVL.

The CDR3 protein is CASSHGSAGPGELFF. The CDR3 coding sequence is TGCGCCAGCAGCCATGGATCTGCGGGACCCGGGGAGCTGTTTTTT. The genes are TRBV4-3 and TRBJ2-2; the D gene is possibly TRBD2 (6 bases). The CDR3 contains 15 residues. V gave up 3 bases and J gave up 6 bases, with 14 bases separating them. The germline gives CDR1 LGHNA, CDR2 YSLEER.

The CDR3 spells CAWRRGAEAFF. CDR3 DNA: TGTGCCTGGAGAAGAGGAGCTGAAGCTTTCTTT. This chain connects TRBV30 to TRBJ1-1, with D uncertain. The CDR3 has 11 residues. The germline V and J ends were trimmed by 3 bases and 6 bases, with 8 bases remaining between them. Germline loops: CDR1 GTSNPN, CDR2 SVGIG (reference sequence).

The V call is TRBV27, the J call TRBJ1-1; 10 nucleotides match TRBD1. The V gene's germline CDR1 is MNHEY and CDR2 SMNVEV (reference sequence). The junction had 8 bases not matched to a gene; V was cut back by 2 bases and J by 2 bases. The CDR3 has 17 residues. The CDR3 nucleotides read TGTGCCAGCAGTTTAACTCCCCCGACAGGGGGCAACACTGAAGCTTTCTTT. The encoded protein is CASSLTPPTGGNTEAFF.